This is a list of T cell receptor beta chains from one sample in a study of T cell repertoires in cytomegalovirus infection. MiXCR was run by TCRdb on the reads, yielding one entry per CDR3 protein. The sample records 290,000 or so distinct CDR3 sequences, roughly 24% being singletons. Source material: PBMCs. These receptors were obtained from a human donor in good health (CMV status not recorded). Some clones in this sample may be carry-over from other donors' samples. Both conserved end residues are part of each CDR3. Each record gives: D gene, J gene, V gene, clone size, CDR3 protein, CDR3 DNA. The D gene is left open where the match is weak. Size is omitted from some rows. Given values are once, few, many or a class for expanded clones.

D: NA
J: TRBJ1-1
V: TRBV12-3/TRBV12-4
size: NA
CDR3: CASRPGGRASTEAFF
DNA: TGTGCCAGCAGGCCCGGTGGGAGGGCAAGCACTGAAGCTTTCTTT

D: NA
J: TRBJ2-7
V: TRBV7-2
size: few
CDR3: CASSPVTTAREQYF
DNA: TGTGCCAGCAGCCCCGTAACTACAGCAAGAGAGCAGTACTTC

D: NA
J: TRBJ2-3
V: TRBV7-2
size: many
CDR3: CASSSQGTDTQYF
DNA: TGTGCCAGCAGCTCCCAGGGGACAGATACGCAGTATTTT

D: TRBD2
J: TRBJ2-1
V: TRBV7-2
size: few
CDR3: CACAVAGYSYNEQFF
DNA: TGTGCCTGCGCAGTAGCGGGATACTCCTACAATGAGCAGTTCTTC

D: TRBD1
J: TRBJ1-2
V: TRBV19
size: NA
CDR3: CASKTGGASPSAYGYTF
DNA: TGTGCCAGCAAGACAGGGGGCGCGTCCCCTTCGGCCTATGGCTACACCTTC

D: TRBD2
J: TRBJ2-3
V: TRBV12-3/TRBV12-4
size: NA
CDR3: CASSRGLAGPDTQYF
DNA: TGTGCCAGCAGCAGAGGACTAGCGGGGCCAGATACGCAGTATTTT

D: TRBD2
J: TRBJ2-7
V: TRBV5-6
size: NA
CDR3: CASSLTSGSGEQYF
DNA: TGTGCCAGCAGCCTGACTAGCGGGAGCGGCGAGCAGTACTTC

D: NA
J: TRBJ1-1
V: TRBV28
size: few
CDR3: CASRAWGNENTEAFF
DNA: TGTGCCAGCAGGGCTTGGGGCAATGAAAACACTGAAGCTTTCTTT

D: TRBD2
J: TRBJ2-1
V: TRBV28
size: NA
CDR3: CASSSVAGGLHEQFF
DNA: TGTGCCAGCAGTTCGGTCGCGGGAGGATTACATGAGCAGTTCTTC

D: NA
J: TRBJ1-1
V: TRBV24-1
size: few
CDR3: CATSDPRRGDTEAFF
DNA: TGTGCCACCAGTGACCCCCGTCGGGGAGACACTGAAGCTTTCTTT

D: NA
J: TRBJ1-2
V: TRBV29-1
size: NA
CDR3: CSVSSRAGYTF
DNA: TGCAGCGTTTCCTCCAGGGCTGGCTACACCTTC

D: TRBD1
J: TRBJ2-5
V: TRBV25-1
size: few
CDR3: CASSEDRGVIQETQYF
DNA: TGTGCCAGCAGTGAGGACAGGGGAGTAATTCAAGAGACCCAGTACTTC

D: NA
J: TRBJ1-5
V: TRBV20-1
size: few
CDR3: CSARDRHGHQPQHF
DNA: TGCAGTGCTAGAGATAGGCACGGCCATCAGCCCCAGCATTTT

D: TRBD1
J: TRBJ1-2
V: TRBV7-2
size: NA
CDR3: CASSMITRGLNYGYTF
DNA: TGTGCCAGCAGCATGATAACCAGGGGGTTAAACTATGGCTACACCTTC

D: NA
J: TRBJ1-3
V: TRBV7-6
size: few
CDR3: CASSQGLPGNTIYF
DNA: TGTGCCAGCAGCCAAGGGTTACCTGGAAACACCATATATTTT

D: TRBD1
J: TRBJ1-2
V: TRBV7-2
size: many
CDR3: CASTGTQGGGYTF
DNA: TGTGCCAGCACCGGAACCCAGGGGGGGGGCTACACCTTC

D: NA
J: TRBJ2-5
V: TRBV7-8
size: many
CDR3: CASSLEPRTSQETQYF
DNA: TGTGCCAGCAGCTTAGAGCCAAGGACTTCACAAGAGACCCAGTACTTC

D: TRBD2
J: TRBJ2-1
V: TRBV19
size: once
CDR3: CASSIGAGAHNEQFF
DNA: TGTGCCAGTAGTATCGGAGCGGGGGCCCACAATGAGCAGTTCTTC

D: NA
J: TRBJ1-1
V: TRBV7-2
size: many
CDR3: CASSLDGGPEAFF
DNA: TGTGCCAGCAGCTTAGATGGGGGGCCTGAAGCTTTCTTT

D: TRBD2
J: TRBJ2-1
V: TRBV24-1
size: NA
CDR3: CATSVAGGYNEQFF
DNA: TGTGCCACCAGTGTTGCGGGAGGATACAATGAGCAGTTCTTC

D: NA
J: TRBJ2-2
V: TRBV7-3
size: many
CDR3: CASSPMGGVNTGELFF
DNA: TGTGCCAGCAGCCCGATGGGTGGGGTAAACACCGGGGAGCTGTTTTTT

D: NA
J: TRBJ1-2
V: TRBV30
size: NA
CDR3: CAWTPPSWTLDYGYTF
DNA: TGTGCCTGGACCCCCCCCTCCTGGACATTGGACTATGGCTACACCTTC

D: TRBD2
J: TRBJ2-1
V: TRBV11-2
size: few
CDR3: CASSDLPGGLYEQFF
DNA: TGTGCCAGCAGCGACCTACCGGGGGGGCTTTATGAGCAGTTCTTC

D: NA
J: TRBJ2-1
V: TRBV18
size: NA
CDR3: CASSRIEGGGEQFF
DNA: TGTGCCAGCTCCCGCATAGAGGGGGGCGGTGAGCAGTTCTTC

D: TRBD2
J: TRBJ2-7
V: TRBV28
size: once
CDR3: CASSLILAGDYEQYF
DNA: TGTGCCAGCAGTTTAATCTTAGCGGGAGACTACGAGCAGTACTTC

D: TRBD1
J: TRBJ2-1
V: TRBV4-1
size: many
CDR3: CASSQAPGTGYNEQFF
DNA: TGCGCCAGCAGCCAGGCCCCCGGGACAGGTTACAATGAGCAGTTCTTC

D: TRBD1
J: TRBJ1-5
V: TRBV19
size: few
CDR3: CASSAGTGTNQPQHF
DNA: TGTGCCAGTAGTGCCGGGACAGGGACCAATCAGCCCCAGCATTTT

D: NA
J: TRBJ2-7
V: TRBV7-2
size: few
CDR3: CASSLRSGGYEQYF
DNA: TGTGCCAGCAGCTTACGTTCCGGGGGCTACGAGCAGTACTTC

D: NA
J: TRBJ2-1
V: TRBV28
size: few
CDR3: CASSLRGYEQFF
DNA: TGTGCCAGCAGTTTAAGGGGGTATGAGCAGTTCTTC

D: NA
J: TRBJ1-3
V: TRBV30
size: NA
CDR3: CAWTESSGNTIYF
DNA: TGTGCCTGGACAGAAAGCTCTGGAAACACCATATATTTT